This TCR beta chain is from a study of control samples from healthy donors and cancer patients. Produced via immunoSEQ multiplex PCR; TCRdb's table is partial and in-frame only. The table includes around 50,000 clones, roughly 89% detected once. Germline loops: CDR1 MNHEY, CDR2 SMNVEV (reference sequence). CDR3 length: 17 amino acids. Germline trimming cut 3 bases from V and 4 bases from J; bases unmatched to any gene: 12. The specimen was PBMCs. This sequence originates from a man between 40 and 49 years old with colorectal cancer. The gene calls are TRBV27 and TRBJ1-1, with TRBD1 matching 9 bases. The CDR3 nucleotides read TGTGCCAGCAGTTTTCGTCCCGGGACAGGGACGAGCACTGAAGCTTTCTTT. Its translation: CASSFRPGTGTSTEAFF.